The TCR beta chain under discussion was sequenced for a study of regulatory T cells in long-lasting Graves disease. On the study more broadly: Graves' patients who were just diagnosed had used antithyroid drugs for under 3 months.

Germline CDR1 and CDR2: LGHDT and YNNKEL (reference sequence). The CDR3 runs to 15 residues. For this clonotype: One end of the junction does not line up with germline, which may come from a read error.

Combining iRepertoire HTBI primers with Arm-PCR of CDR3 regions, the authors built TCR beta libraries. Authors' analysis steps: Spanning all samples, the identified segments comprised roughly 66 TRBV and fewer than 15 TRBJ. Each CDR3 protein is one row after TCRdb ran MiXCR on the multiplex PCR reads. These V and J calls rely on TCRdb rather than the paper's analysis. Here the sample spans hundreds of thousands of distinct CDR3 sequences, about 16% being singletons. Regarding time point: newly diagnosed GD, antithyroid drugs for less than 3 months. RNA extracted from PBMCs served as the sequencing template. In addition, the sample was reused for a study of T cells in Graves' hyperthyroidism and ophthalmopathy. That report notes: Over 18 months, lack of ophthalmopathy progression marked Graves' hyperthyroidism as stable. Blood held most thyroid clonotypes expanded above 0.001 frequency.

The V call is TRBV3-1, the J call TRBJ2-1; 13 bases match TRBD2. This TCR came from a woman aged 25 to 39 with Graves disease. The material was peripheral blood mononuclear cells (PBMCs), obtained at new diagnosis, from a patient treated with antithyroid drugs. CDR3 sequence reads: CASNSGTSGNNEQFF. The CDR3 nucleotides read TGCGCCAGCAATAGCGGGACTAGCGGGAACAATGAGCAGTTCTTC.